This TCR beta chain is from a study of monozygotic twins with inflammatory bowel disease. Study outcomes and limitations: The study found lower TCRbeta diversity (inverse Simpson) in IBD patients than in healthy co-twins.

TCRdb re-called the 5' RACE reads, yielding one record per CDR3 amino acid sequence without DNA. The sample has 330,000 or so distinct CDR3 sequences. With regard to this clonotype: What it binds is not known.

Germline CDR1 is SGHRS and CDR2 is YFSETQ. The CDR3 has 16 amino acids. The source material was blood. The sequence derives from a human donor with ulcerative colitis or Crohn's disease, or a healthy co-twin of an affected twin (not recorded which). This chain uses TRBV5-1 with TRBJ2-7; TCRdb lists TRBD2, though no DNA is available to test this call. The CDR3 protein is CASSLAPAGGGYEQYF. The full variable domain, completed using reference TRBV5-1 and TRBJ2-7, is KAGVTQTPRYLIKTRGQQVTLSCSPISGHRSVSWYQQTPGQGLQFLFEYFSETQRNKGNFPGRFSGRQFSNSRSEMNVSTLELGDSALYLCASSLAPAGGGYEQYFGPGTRLTVT.